The entry that follows covers one TCR beta chain sequence. 13 Jbeta primers and 60 Vbeta primers were used for the PCR. Produced via immunoSEQ multiplex PCR; TCRdb's table is partial and in-frame only. The repertoire has about 160,000 clones, over 60% of them found once; the top ten carry 0.85% to 1%. The record originates from a study of cytomegalovirus exposure and HLA in healthy donors. CDR3 length: 13 residues. Germline lookup yields CDR1 MDHEN and CDR2 SYDVKM. V trimming: 6 bases; J trimming: 5 bases; junction bases outside the gene matches: 4. The sample was PBMCs. The TCR comes from a woman in her fifties or sixties in good health and CMV-seropositive. V is TRBV28 and J is TRBJ2-5; 9 bases are shared with TRBD1. The CDR3, as DNA: TGTGCCAGCAGACAGGGGGCGACGGAGACCCAGTACTTC. The encoded protein is CASRQGATETQYF.